These T cell receptor beta chains were read from a single sample in a study of Ad26.COV2.S vaccination and SARS-CoV-2 variants. The table came from immunoSEQ multiplex PCR; TCRdb's copy has only in-frame clones and leaves some out. The table lists around 450,000 clones, about 88% of them singletons, with around 2.6% in the top ten. This sample comprised peripheral blood, obtained in a trial of Ad26.COV2.S vaccine versus placebo. Receptor source: a person aged 18-60 years who received the Ad26.COV2.S COVID-19 vaccine or a placebo. CDR3s include the opening cysteine and the closing phenylalanine or tryptophan. Fields, in order: V gene, J gene, clone size, D gene, CDR3 DNA, CDR3 protein. D genes are given only for firm matches. Size is omitted from some rows. Given values are once, few, many or a class for expanded clones.

v_call: TRBV7-8
j_call: TRBJ2-2
clone_size: NA
d_call: NA
cdr3_nt: TGTGCCAGCATCCTAAACACCGGGGAGCTGTTTTTT
cdr3_aa: CASILNTGELFF

v_call: TRBV3-1/TRBV3-2
j_call: TRBJ1-4
clone_size: NA
d_call: TRBD1
cdr3_nt: TGTGCCAGCAGCCAAACGACAGGGGGTGGTGAAAAACTGTTTTTT
cdr3_aa: CASSQTTGGGEKLFF

v_call: TRBV19
j_call: TRBJ1-5
clone_size: NA
d_call: NA
cdr3_nt: TGTGCCAGTAATCTCTGGAGGGGTCTGCAGCCCCAGCATTTT
cdr3_aa: CASNLWRGLQPQHF

v_call: TRBV18
j_call: TRBJ1-3
clone_size: NA
d_call: TRBD1
cdr3_nt: TGTGCCAGCTCGGAAGACAGGGTGCGAGGAAACACCATATATTTT
cdr3_aa: CASSEDRVRGNTIYF

v_call: TRBV18
j_call: TRBJ2-5
clone_size: NA
d_call: TRBD2
cdr3_nt: TGTGCCAGCTCACCTCTCCCGGATACTAGCGGGAGTGTTAAAGAGACCCAGTACTTC
cdr3_aa: CASSPLPDTSGSVKETQYF

v_call: TRBV6-6
j_call: TRBJ2-1
clone_size: NA
d_call: NA
cdr3_nt: TGTGCCAGCAGTTACCGGCCACTCGTTGGGAATGAGCAGTTCTTC
cdr3_aa: CASSYRPLVGNEQFF

v_call: TRBV28
j_call: TRBJ1-5
clone_size: NA
d_call: NA
cdr3_nt: TGTGCCAGCAGTTTAGGGGCACAGCCCCAGCATTTT
cdr3_aa: CASSLGAQPQHF

v_call: TRBV5-6
j_call: TRBJ1-1
clone_size: NA
d_call: TRBD1
cdr3_nt: TGTGCCAGCAGCCTTATGACAGGGAGAAAAGCTTTCTTT
cdr3_aa: CASSLMTGRKAFF

v_call: TRBV5-1
j_call: TRBJ2-1
clone_size: NA
d_call: NA
cdr3_nt: TGCGCCAGCTCAAGGGGGGACGAGCACAATGAGCAGTTCTTC
cdr3_aa: CASSRGDEHNEQFF

v_call: TRBV5-1
j_call: TRBJ2-5
clone_size: NA
d_call: TRBD1
cdr3_nt: TGCGCCAGCAGCGCAACGGGACAGAGCCAAGAGACCCAGTACTTC
cdr3_aa: CASSATGQSQETQYF

v_call: TRBV28
j_call: TRBJ2-6
clone_size: NA
d_call: NA
cdr3_nt: TGTGCCAGCAGTTTATCTCGGGGGTTCCTTGGAGGGGCCAACGTCCTGACTTTC
cdr3_aa: CASSLSRGFLGGANVLTF

v_call: TRBV30
j_call: TRBJ1-1
clone_size: once
d_call: NA
cdr3_nt: TGTGCCTGGAGTGTTTTAGGGGCGAACACTGAAGCTTTCTTT
cdr3_aa: CAWSVLGANTEAFF

v_call: TRBV7-2
j_call: TRBJ2-7
clone_size: NA
d_call: NA
cdr3_nt: TGTGCCAGCAGCTTTGTACAGTTCTCCTACGAGCAGTACTTC
cdr3_aa: CASSFVQFSYEQYF

v_call: TRBV4-1
j_call: TRBJ1-2
clone_size: NA
d_call: TRBD1
cdr3_nt: TGCGCCAGCAGCCAGGGGGACAGACTTGTTGGGGGCTACACCTTC
cdr3_aa: CASSQGDRLVGGYTF

v_call: TRBV7-2
j_call: TRBJ2-5
clone_size: NA
d_call: NA
cdr3_nt: TGTGCCAGCAGCACACAAATTCAAGAGACCCAGTACTTC
cdr3_aa: CASSTQIQETQYF

v_call: TRBV13
j_call: TRBJ2-3
clone_size: NA
d_call: NA
cdr3_nt: TGTGCCAGCAGCTCCACAACGGGGACAGATACGCAGTATTTT
cdr3_aa: CASSSTTGTDTQYF

v_call: TRBV7-2
j_call: TRBJ2-3
clone_size: NA
d_call: NA
cdr3_nt: TGTGCCAGCAGTTACAGGGCGACTAGAGTATCAGATACGCAGTATTTT
cdr3_aa: CASSYRATRVSDTQYF

v_call: TRBV7-9
j_call: TRBJ1-3
clone_size: NA
d_call: NA
cdr3_nt: TGTGCCAGCAGCCCCCGGGGGGGGGACTACTCTGGAAACACCATATATTTT
cdr3_aa: CASSPRGGDYSGNTIYF

v_call: TRBV9
j_call: TRBJ1-3
clone_size: NA
d_call: TRBD1
cdr3_nt: TGTGCCAGCAGCGATCAGGGGGCAGCTGGAAACACCATATATTTT
cdr3_aa: CASSDQGAAGNTIYF

v_call: TRBV7-7
j_call: TRBJ2-5
clone_size: NA
d_call: TRBD1
cdr3_nt: TGTGCCAGCAGCTTAGGAGGGACAGGGGGTCGGGAGACCCAGTACTTC
cdr3_aa: CASSLGGTGGRETQYF

v_call: TRBV25-1
j_call: TRBJ1-2
clone_size: NA
d_call: NA
cdr3_nt: TGTGCCAGCAGTGAACCTTACTATGGCTACACCTTC
cdr3_aa: CASSEPYYGYTF

v_call: TRBV9
j_call: TRBJ1-2
clone_size: NA
d_call: NA
cdr3_nt: TGTGCCAGCAGCGTGTTAGGTATACACTATGGCTACACCTTC
cdr3_aa: CASSVLGIHYGYTF

v_call: TRBV28
j_call: TRBJ2-3
clone_size: NA
d_call: NA
cdr3_nt: TGTGCCAGCAGGGCCAGATCCGGGCCAGATACGCAGTATTTT
cdr3_aa: CASRARSGPDTQYF

v_call: TRBV27
j_call: TRBJ2-1
clone_size: NA
d_call: TRBD2
cdr3_nt: TGTGCCAGCAGTTTATCCCGACTAGCTTTAACTGAGCAGTTCTTC
cdr3_aa: CASSLSRLALTEQFF

v_call: TRBV6-5
j_call: TRBJ2-3
clone_size: NA
d_call: NA
cdr3_nt: TGTGCCAGCAGTTATTCTGGCGGGAGCACAGATACGCAGTATTTT
cdr3_aa: CASSYSGGSTDTQYF

v_call: TRBV19
j_call: TRBJ2-3
clone_size: NA
d_call: NA
cdr3_nt: TGTGCCAGTACTGCGGGGTGGGCCACAGATACGCAGTATTTT
cdr3_aa: CASTAGWATDTQYF

v_call: TRBV5-1
j_call: TRBJ1-4
clone_size: NA
d_call: TRBD1
cdr3_nt: TGCGCCAGCAGCCCGACAGGGAATGAAAAACTGTTTTTT
cdr3_aa: CASSPTGNEKLFF

v_call: TRBV9
j_call: TRBJ2-1
clone_size: NA
d_call: NA
cdr3_nt: TGTGCCAGCAGCGTAGCAGGGGACCATGAGCAGTTCTTC
cdr3_aa: CASSVAGDHEQFF